Presented here are 10 T cell receptor beta chains from one specimen sequenced in a study of regulatory T cells in long-lasting Graves disease (dated by TCRdb to about 2021). Receptor amplification or capture employed multiplex PCR. Instrument on record: Illumina HiSeq 4000. CDR3 regions were amplified by Arm-PCR with iRepertoire HTBI primers to construct TCR beta libraries. The raw public reads went through TCRdb reprocessing: fastp at Q25, MiXCR clone calling, in-frame beta chains kept. Each record represents a unique CDR3 protein, reported with the most common genes and DNA among its rows. The sample table lists about 400,000 distinct CDR3 sequences, 15% to 20% of them with a count of one. The ten top clones hold 20% of the sample. The time point label, as the study defines it: newly diagnosed GD, antithyroid drugs for less than 3 months. For both TCR sequencing and RNA sequencing, RNA was extracted from PBMCs in TRIzol.

This same sample was also part of a study on T cells in Graves' hyperthyroidism and ophthalmopathy.

Material: peripheral blood mononuclear cells (PBMCs), obtained at new diagnosis, from a patient treated with antithyroid drugs. The receptors come from a woman younger than 30 with Graves disease. Donor details come from another sample of the same person, matched by shared clones.

The chain employs TRBV10-3 and TRBJ1-2; D gene uncertain. CDR3 length equals 13 residues. Trimming took 8 bases from V and 2 from J, leaving 12 bases between them. Germline V lookup: CDR1 ENHRY, CDR2 SYGVKD. The CDR3 coding sequence is TGTGCCATCGTGGCAGAGCCGAACTATGGCTACACCTTC. Amino acid sequence: CAIVAEPNYGYTF.

This clonotype has ten or more counts. The DNA is left out, because the CDR3 cannot be placed on it with certainty; the CDR3 is given as TCRdb lists it. V usage is TRBV3-1 and J usage is TRBJ2-1; no DNA check was done on the table's D call, TRBD1. Germline lookup yields CDR1 LGHDT and CDR2 YNNKEL (reference sequence). The CDR3 totals 13 residues, both ends included. CDR3 protein: CASSLVGGGSGFF.

This clonotype was picked up many times. V gene TRBV29-1 combines with J gene TRBJ2-7, with TRBD2 identical over 10 bases. V gave up 6 bases and J gave up 2 bases; unmatched junction bases: 13. The CDR3 length is 16 residues. Germline V lookup: CDR1 SQVTM, CDR2 ANQGSEA. The CDR3 coding sequence is TGCAGCGTCTCGAGTCTAGCGGGAGCGCGCGCCTACGAGCAGTACTTC. Amino acids: CSVSSLAGARAYEQYF.

The chain couples TRBV20-1 to TRBJ2-1; D unclear. Trimming removed 1 base from V and 4 bases from J, with 8 bases in between. Germline CDR1 reads DFQATT; CDR2 reads SNEGSKA (reference sequence). This CDR3 spans 13 amino acids. The CDR3 sequence: CSARGGTYNEQFF. For the CDR3, the DNA is TGCAGTGCTAGAGGGGGTACATACAATGAGCAGTTCTTC.

This clonotype came up many times. This chain joins TRBV7-6 and TRBJ2-3; no reliable D call. The length of the CDR3 is 13 residues. Trimming took 4 bases from V and 2 from J, leaving 7 bases between them. Per germline, CDR1 SGHVS and CDR2 FNYEAQ. The chain's CDR3 is CASSSTITDTQYF. CDR3 bases: TGTGCCAGCAGCTCAACAATCACAGATACGCAGTATTTT.

This clonotype was detected many times. The gene calls are TRBV5-1 and TRBJ2-1; D possibly corresponds to TRBD1 (6 bases). CDR3 size: 16 residues. V was shortened by 0 bases and J by 5 bases, with 15 bases between the two germline ends. From germline, CDR1 is SGHRS and CDR2 YFSETQ. DNA of the CDR3: TGCGCCAGCAGCTTGGCAGGTACAGGGATCCACAATGAGCAGTTCTTC. Translation: CASSLAGTGIHNEQFF.

This clonotype has only a few counts. V and J are TRBV5-6 and TRBJ1-2, with 9 bases lining up with TRBD1. Germline CDR1 and CDR2: SGHDT and YYEEEE. Losses at the gene ends were 4 bases for V and 4 bases for J; bases not matched to a gene: 14. The CDR3 sequence is 17 residues long. CDR3 loop: CASSPFRGQGIGYGYTF. Written as DNA, the CDR3 is TGTGCCAGCAGCCCATTTCGTGGACAGGGGATAGGCTATGGCTACACCTTC.

This clonotype has at least ten counts. This sequence joins TRBV11-2 and TRBJ2-5; TRBD1 matches 12 bases. J was trimmed by 5 bases and V by 1 base; bases with no gene match: 2. Germline CDR1 and CDR2: SGHAT and FQNNGV. The CDR3 sequence is 15 residues long. The CDR3 DNA reads as TGTGCCAGCAGCTTAGGGGACAGGGGGCTGGAGACCCAGTACTTC. As protein: CASSLGDRGLETQYF.

This clonotype was counted between two and nine times. A read error is possible here, since a much larger clone lies one base away. CDR3 sequence (DNA): TGTGCCGGCAGTTTGCGGGGCGGGCAGGGCAACTATGGCTACACCTTC. Its translation is CAGSLRGGQGNYGYTF. The genes are TRBV12-3 or TRBV12-4 and TRBJ1-2; the D gene is possibly TRBD1 (5 bases). The CDR3 runs to 16 residues.

This clonotype was counted many times. The chain uses TRBV11-2 and TRBJ2-1, with D possibly TRBD1 on 5 matching bases. Looked up from germline, CDR1 is SGHAT and CDR2 is FQNNGV. This CDR3 is built from 16 residues. The V gene lost 0 bases and the J gene lost 6 bases, with 15 bases spanning the gap. CDR3 DNA: TGTGCCAGCAGCTTAGACCGAGGCAGGGCTCCCAATGAGCAGTTCTTC. Protein: CASSLDRGRAPNEQFF.